The 24 T cell receptor beta chains below all came from one sample that was sequenced in a study of blood T cell repertoires in COVID-19. Produced via immunoSEQ multiplex PCR; TCRdb's table is partial and in-frame only. The table lists 200,000 to 300,000 clones, 75% to 90% of them singletons. Sequenced input: peripheral blood. These receptors originate from a man between 60 and 70 years old who had recovered from COVID-19.

The V and J genes are TRBV18 and TRBJ1-5; perhaps TRBD1 as D (6 bases). Germline assignment: CDR1 KGHSH and CDR2 LQKENI. The V end was cut by 8 bases, the J end by 1 base, with 12 bases between. This CDR3 comprises 14 residues. CDR3 amino acids: CASHGQGSNQPQHF. The CDR3 DNA follows: TGTGCCAGCCATGGGCAGGGGAGCAATCAGCCCCAGCATTTT.

The V gene is TRBV5-1, the J gene TRBJ1-1; a possible D gene is TRBD1 (6 bases). The CDR3 totals 11 residues. The germline CDR1 and CDR2 sequences are SGHRS and YFSETQ. The V end lost 4 bases, the J end lost 12 bases, and 13 bases lay between the germline ends. The CDR3 protein is CASSNNRVPFF. The CDR3 DNA sequence: TGCGCCAGCAGCAACAACAGGGTGCCTTTCTTT. Together with reference TRBV5-1 and TRBJ1-1, the CDR3 gives the full variable domain: KAGVTQTPRYLIKTRGQQVTLSCSPISGHRSVSWYQQTPGQGLQFLFEYFSETQRNKGNFPGRFSGRQFSNSRSEMNVSTLELGDSALYLCASSNNRVPFFGQGTRLTVV.

The chain employs TRBV18 and TRBJ2-7; D is perhaps TRBD1 (6 bases). Between the trimmed V and J ends, which lost 1 base and 1 base, there was a span of 29 bases. The CDR3 runs to 21 residues. Germline values: CDR1 KGHSH, CDR2 LQKENI. The CDR3 nucleotides read TGTGCCAGCTCACCACTTGGTCTCGACAGGCCAGTGTGGACATTATCCTACGAGCAGTACTTC. It encodes CASSPLGLDRPVWTLSYEQYF.

The chain joins TRBV15 to TRBJ2-2, with D tentatively TRBD2 (6 bases). Deletions cut 5 bases from V and 3 bases from J, with 13 bases between. In germline, CDR1 is LNHNV, CDR2 YYDKDF (reference sequence). This CDR3 has 15 residues. CDR3 nucleotides: TGTGCCACCAGCCCCGGGGCGGGGTACACCGGGGAGCTGTTTTTT. Residues: CATSPGAGYTGELFF.

J is TRBJ2-5 and V is TRBV9; D gene uncertain. This CDR3 region has 13 residues. V was clipped by 4 bases and J by 4 bases, with 11 bases between them. Per germline, CDR1 SGDLS and CDR2 YYNGEE. DNA for the CDR3: TGTGCCAGCAGCCCCGGTCAGCGAGAGACCCAGTACTTC. Residues: CASSPGQRETQYF.

The rearrangement uses TRBV15 and TRBJ2-5; D might be TRBD2 (5 bases). Germline V CDR1 and CDR2: LNHNV, YYDKDF (reference sequence). The CDR3 has 15 residues. Trimming shortened V by 0 bases and J by 2 bases, and 10 bases separated the two germline ends. CDR3 DNA: TGTGCCACCAGCAGAGATTACGGGATTCAAGAGACCCAGTACTTC. Its translation: CATSRDYGIQETQYF.

The chain carries TRBV10-1 and TRBJ1-5, with 7 bases fitting TRBD1. Germline V gene data show CDR1 as WNHNN and CDR2 as SYGVQD (reference sequence). V trimming: 3 bases; J trimming: 2 bases; junction bases outside the gene matches: 10. The CDR3 consists of 17 residues. DNA for the CDR3: TGCGCCAGCAGTGAAGGACAGGACCCGACAGGCAATCAGCCCCAGCATTTT. The encoded protein is CASSEGQDPTGNQPQHF.

J is TRBJ1-1 and V is TRBV5-4, with TRBD1 matching over 9 bases. Losses at the gene ends were 4 bases for V and 5 bases for J; bases not matched to a gene: 3. The CDR3 contains 13 residues. The V gene's germline CDR1 is SGHNT and CDR2 YYREEE (reference sequence). CDR3 sequence: CASSLGTGTEAFF. In nucleotides, the CDR3 is TGTGCCAGCAGCCTAGGGACAGGGACTGAAGCTTTCTTT.

CDR3 loop: CASSLVGGRFSGYTF. CDR3 nucleotides: TGCGCCAGCAGCTTGGTTGGGGGCAGATTTAGTGGCTACACCTTC. V and J are TRBV5-1 and TRBJ1-2, with D perhaps TRBD1 (6 bases). V lost 0 bases and J 7 bases, leaving 16 bases between the germline ends. CDR3 length: 15 residues. Germline V gene lookup returns CDR1 SGHRS and CDR2 YFSETQ.

CDR3 nucleotide sequence: TGTGCCAGCAGCCAAGAGGCAGGGGGCGTTAGGGCCCAGCATTTT. Translated: CASSQEAGGVRAQHF. The V and J genes are TRBV28 and TRBJ1-5; 8 nucleotides line up with TRBD1. CDR3 length: 15 amino acids. The germline V gene encodes CDR1 MDHEN and CDR2 SYDVKM. The V and J ends lost 6 bases and 11 bases, in that order; junction bases with no gene match: 15.

This sequence joins TRBV6-5 and TRBJ2-3, with 8 bases matching TRBD1. The CDR3 runs to 15 residues. Germline CDR1 MNHEY, CDR2 SVGAGI. The junction had 9 bases not matched to a gene; V was cut back by 7 bases and J by 3 bases. This chain's CDR3 is CASTGQGFGTDTQYF. The CDR3 DNA follows: TGTGCCAGCACCGGACAGGGATTTGGTACAGATACGCAGTATTTT.

The chain recombines TRBV5-1 with TRBJ2-5; no definite D call. Germline lookup yields CDR1 SGHRS and CDR2 YFSETQ. V lost 4 bases, J lost 5 bases, and 6 bases lay in between. The CDR3 is made up of 11 amino acids. The CDR3 region has the DNA TGCGCCAGCAGCCCTAAGGAGACCCAGTACTTC. This gives the protein CASSPKETQYF.

The chain combines TRBV29-1 with TRBJ1-1, with 7 bases matching TRBD1. This CDR3 region has 14 residues. Unmatched junction bases numbered 8, after V lost 6 bases and J lost 1 base. Per the germline V gene, CDR1 is SQVTM and CDR2 is ANQGSEA. Written as DNA, the CDR3 is TGCAGCGTATGGCCGGGACAGAAGAACACTGAAGCTTTCTTT. This sequence encodes CSVWPGQKNTEAFF.

The rearrangement joins TRBV5-1 to TRBJ1-6, with TRBD1 as a possible D gene (6 bases). The germline CDR1 and CDR2 sequences are SGHRS and YFSETQ. Trimming took 1 base from V and 7 from J, leaving 12 bases between them. There are 15 residues in the CDR3. CDR3 sequence: CASSLMAQGNSPLHF. DNA of the CDR3: TGCGCCAGCAGCTTGATGGCACAGGGAAATTCACCCCTCCACTTT.

The V gene is TRBV19, the J gene TRBJ2-7, with 7 bases lining up with TRBD1. In germline, CDR1 is LNHDA, CDR2 SQIVND (reference sequence). Trimming cost V 5 bases and J 5 bases; bases outside gene matches: 6. This CDR3 has 13 amino acids. CDR3 region: CASSDRDQDEQYF. The CDR3 nucleotides read TGTGCCAGTAGTGACAGGGATCAAGACGAGCAGTACTTC.

The CDR3 protein is CATSDLTGNGYTF. CDR3 nucleotide sequence: TGTGCCACCAGTGATTTGACAGGGAACGGCTACACCTTC. The genes are TRBV24-1 and TRBJ1-2, with a possible D match to TRBD1 (6 bases). The CDR3 runs to 13 residues. The V end lost 0 bases, the J end lost 8 bases, and 9 bases lay between the germline ends. Germline values: CDR1 KGHDR, CDR2 SFDVKD.

The chain is built from TRBV21-1 and TRBJ2-1; the DNA was not compared with TRBD1, the D call given in the table. TRBV21-1 is a pseudogene locus. This CDR3 has 17 amino acids. CDR3 sequence reads: CASTGLRSGTGYNEQFF. CDR3 in DNA: TGTGCCAGCACGGGATTAAGATCTGGGACAGGGTACAATGAGCAGTTCTTC.

The CDR3 DNA sequence: TGCAGCGTTGGTTGGGGCGCAGATACGCAGTATTTT. Residues: CSVGWGADTQYF. The gene calls are TRBV29-1 and TRBJ2-3; TRBD1 is a possible D gene (5 bases). In germline, CDR1 is SQVTM, CDR2 ANQGSEA. The CDR3 is 12 amino acids. Trimming took 4 bases from V and 4 from J, leaving 9 bases between them.

The chain combines TRBV5-1 with TRBJ2-3, with 8 bases lining up with TRBD2. The germline gives CDR1 SGHRS, CDR2 YFSETQ. After removal of 4 bases from V and 1 base from J, the junction contained 8 bases not matched to a gene. The CDR3 runs 16 residues. The CDR3 loop is CASSRTPAGGTDTQYF. DNA for the CDR3: TGCGCCAGCAGCCGGACCCCAGCGGGGGGCACAGATACGCAGTATTTT. The whole variable domain, remainder taken from reference TRBV5-1 and TRBJ2-3, is KAGVTQTPRYLIKTRGQQVTLSCSPISGHRSVSWYQQTPGQGLQFLFEYFSETQRNKGNFPGRFSGRQFSNSRSEMNVSTLELGDSALYLCASSRTPAGGTDTQYFGPGTRLTVL.

V gene TRBV7-9 combines with J gene TRBJ1-4, with a weak D call TRBD1 (5 bases). V lost 1 base to trimming and J lost 8 bases, with 14 bases between them. The CDR3 is made up of 15 amino acids. Germline loops: CDR1 SEHNR, CDR2 FQNEAQ (reference sequence). This CDR3 reads CASSLVRQGFEKLFF. CDR3 bases: TGTGCCAGCAGCTTAGTGCGTCAGGGCTTCGAAAAACTGTTTTTT.

This clone was seen a few times. The rearrangement joins TRBV5-6 to TRBJ2-7; D may be TRBD2 (6 bases). Germline assignment: CDR1 SGHDT and CDR2 YYEEEE. Trimming took off 3 bases at V and 7 bases at J, with 14 bases between the two ends. The CDR3 spans 13 residues. For the CDR3, the DNA is TGTGCCAGCAGCTGGGGGGTTTACGGTGAGCAGTACGTC. Residues: CASSWGVYGEQYV.

The chain is built from TRBV5-8 and TRBJ2-5; 8 bases are a match to TRBD2. The germline CDR1 and CDR2 sequences are SGHTS and YDEGEE. Germline trimming cut 1 base from V and 4 bases from J; bases unmatched to any gene: 3. This CDR3 is built from 14 residues. CDR3 protein: CASSLRGGGETQYF. CDR3 DNA: TGTGCCAGCAGCTTGCGGGGGGGTGGAGAGACCCAGTACTTC.

The chain links TRBV20-1 to TRBJ2-3; no clear D. The V end lost 6 bases, the J end lost 5 bases, and 9 bases lay between the germline ends. From germline, CDR1 is DFQATT and CDR2 SNEGSKA (reference sequence). This CDR3 comprises 11 residues. CDR3 sequence: CSAVIEDTQYF. CDR3 in DNA: TGCAGTGCAGTAATAGAAGATACGCAGTATTTT.

This chain links TRBV9 with TRBJ1-6; D uncertain. V dropped 2 bases and J dropped 6 bases, with 15 bases sitting between them. CDR3 length equals 16 residues. The germline gives CDR1 SGDLS, CDR2 YYNGEE. In DNA form, the CDR3 reads TGTGCCAGCAGCGTTTACAGCTCGATGGCTAATTCACCCCTCCACTTT. It translates to CASSVYSSMANSPLHF. The full variable domain, with the rest looked up from reference TRBV9 and TRBJ1-6, is DSGVTQTPKHLITATGQRVTLRCSPRSGDLSVYWYQQSLDQGLQFLIQYYNGEERAKGNILERFSAQQFPDLHSELNLSSLELGDSALYFCASSVYSSMANSPLHFGNGTRLTVT.